This record concerns one TCR beta chain sequence. Its antigen is undetermined. These data come from a study of PD-1 blockade in classical Hodgkin lymphoma. Findings of the study overall: The causes of the repertoire differences, possibly disease activity or prior therapy, remain undefined. As was reported, newly diagnosed patients showed lower baseline TCR diversity than healthy donors did.

Noted time point: newly diagnosed, previously untreated cHL patient sample. Magnetic depletion of unwanted cells isolated CD4+ T cells from thawed PBMCs. As a comparison, the study used PBMCs from newly diagnosed, untreated classical Hodgkin lymphoma. The repertoire was sequenced with immunoSEQ multiplex PCR; TCRdb's copy has only in-frame clones and lacks some. The data show about 35,000 clones, 75% to 90% seen once. The CDR3 sequence is 16 residues long. The sequencing sample was made of CD4+ T cells from blood. This TCR was sampled from a human donor with classical Hodgkin lymphoma. This chain links TRBV7-5 with TRBJ2-1; the table's D gene call, TRBD2, was not cross checked with the DNA. TRBV7-5 is tagged as a pseudogene. CDR3 in amino acids: CARSLSDRLVYNEQFF. In DNA form, the CDR3 reads TGTGCCAGAAGCTTAAGTGACAGACTAGTCTACAATGAGCAGTTCTTC.